The present T cell receptor (beta chain) was sequenced within a study of long-term antiretroviral therapy in people with HIV. immunoSEQ v3.0 was run at survey level. The table came from immunoSEQ multiplex PCR; TCRdb's copy has only in-frame clones and leaves some out. The repertoire includes 25,000 to 35,000 clones, around 97% of them detected once, and around 3.1% sits in the top ten. Whole-study findings and limits: Possibly under older ART regimens, blood was drawn between about 2003 and 2018.

Comments on this clone: The antigen is not known.

The J segment lost 2 bases and the V segment lost 4 bases, leaving 13 bases of the junction unmatched. The CDR3 loop spans 17 amino acids. The germline CDR1 and CDR2 sequences are LGHNA and YNFKEQ. Sequenced here: unsorted PBMCs, sampled 6.9 years after starting antiretroviral therapy. This clonotype was obtained from a man younger than 45 with HIV. V usage is TRBV4-2 and J usage is TRBJ2-5, with 7 bases lining up with TRBD2. The DNA for the CDR3 is TGTGCCAGCAGCCCACCCCAGAGCGGGGTAGATCAAGAGACCCAGTACTTC. Protein product: CASSPPQSGVDQETQYF.